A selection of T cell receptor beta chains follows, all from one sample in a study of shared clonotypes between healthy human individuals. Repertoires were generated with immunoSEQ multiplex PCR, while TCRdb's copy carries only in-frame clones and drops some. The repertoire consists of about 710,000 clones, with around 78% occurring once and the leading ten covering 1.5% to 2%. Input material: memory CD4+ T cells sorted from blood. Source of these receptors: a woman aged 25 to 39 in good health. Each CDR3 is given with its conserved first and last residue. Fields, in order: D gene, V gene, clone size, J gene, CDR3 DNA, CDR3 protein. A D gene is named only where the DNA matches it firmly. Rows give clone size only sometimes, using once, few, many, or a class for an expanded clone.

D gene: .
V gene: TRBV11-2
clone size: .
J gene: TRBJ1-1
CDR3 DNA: TGTGCCAGCAGCTTCGGTAACACTGAAGCTTTCTTT
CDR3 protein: CASSFGNTEAFF

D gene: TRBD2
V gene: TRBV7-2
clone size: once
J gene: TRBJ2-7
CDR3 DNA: TGTGCCAGCAGCCCCGGACTAGCGGCTTCCTACGAGCAGTACTTC
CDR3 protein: CASSPGLAASYEQYF

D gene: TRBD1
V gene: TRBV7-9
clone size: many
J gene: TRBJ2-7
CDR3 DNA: TGTGCCAGCAGCTTACCGGTGACGAGGGGGCGGCACGAGCAGTACTTC
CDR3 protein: CASSLPVTRGRHEQYF

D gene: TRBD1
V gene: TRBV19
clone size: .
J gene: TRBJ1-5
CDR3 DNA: TGTGCCAGTAGTATAGACAGGGGGCTGGGTGGCAATCAGCCCCAGCATTTT
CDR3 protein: CASSIDRGLGGNQPQHF

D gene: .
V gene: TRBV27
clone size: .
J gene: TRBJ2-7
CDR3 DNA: TGTGCCAGCAGCCAAACGCGAGACAAAGCCTACGAGCAGTACTTC
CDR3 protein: CASSQTRDKAYEQYF

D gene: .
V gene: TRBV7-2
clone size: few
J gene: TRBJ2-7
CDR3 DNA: TGTGCCAGCAGCTTAGGGGCAGTGAGCTCCTACGAGCAGTACTTC
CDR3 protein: CASSLGAVSSYEQYF

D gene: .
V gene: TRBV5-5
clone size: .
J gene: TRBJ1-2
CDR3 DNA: TGTGCCAGCAGCCTGAGCTCGTCAGGGACTTATGGCTACACCTTC
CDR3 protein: CASSLSSSGTYGYTF

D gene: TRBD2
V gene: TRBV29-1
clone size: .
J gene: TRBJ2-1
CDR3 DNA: TGCAGCGTTGAAGGGGAGGGCGAGCAGTTCTTC
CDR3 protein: CSVEGEGEQFF

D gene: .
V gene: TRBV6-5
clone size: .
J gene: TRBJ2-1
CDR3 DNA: TGTGCCAGCAGTTACGCGGGGTATGAGCAGTTCTTC
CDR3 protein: CASSYAGYEQFF

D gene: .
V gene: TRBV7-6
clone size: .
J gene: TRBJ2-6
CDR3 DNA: TGTGCCAGCAGCTTAAAGGGGGGTGGCTCTGGGGCCAACGTCCTGACTTTC
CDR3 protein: CASSLKGGGSGANVLTF

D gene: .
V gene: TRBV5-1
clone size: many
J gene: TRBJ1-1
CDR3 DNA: TGCGCCAGCAGCTTGGTCCCGGGGGGCCCAACTATGAACACTGAAGCTTTCTTT
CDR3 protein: CASSLVPGGPTMNTEAFF

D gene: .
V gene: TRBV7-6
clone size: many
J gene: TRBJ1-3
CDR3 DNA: TGTGCCAGCAGCTCCTATACAGGGAAGGGAAACACCATATATTTT
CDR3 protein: CASSSYTGKGNTIYF

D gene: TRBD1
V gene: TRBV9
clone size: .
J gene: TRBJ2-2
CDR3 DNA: TGTGCCAGCAGCGTCCGACAGGGGTCCGCGAACACCGGGGAGCTGTTTTTT
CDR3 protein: CASSVRQGSANTGELFF

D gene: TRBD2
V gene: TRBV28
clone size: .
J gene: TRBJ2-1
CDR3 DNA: TGTGCCAGCACCCTGACTAGCGGGCCGAGGGATGAGCAGTTCTTC
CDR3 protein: CASTLTSGPRDEQFF

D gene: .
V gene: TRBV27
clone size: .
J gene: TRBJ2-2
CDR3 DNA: TGTGCCAGCCCTCCGGCAGAGAACACCGGGGAGCTGTTTTTT
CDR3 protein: CASPPAENTGELFF

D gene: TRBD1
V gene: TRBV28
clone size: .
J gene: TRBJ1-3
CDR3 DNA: TGTGCCAGCAGTCCTCACACGGGACAGGGTATACTCCCTGGAAACACCATATATTTT
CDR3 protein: CASSPHTGQGILPGNTIYF

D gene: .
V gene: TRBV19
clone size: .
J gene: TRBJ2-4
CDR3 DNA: TGTGCCAGTAGTATAGTAGCGGAGGGACCTCAAAACATTCAGTACTTC
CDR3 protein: CASSIVAEGPQNIQYF

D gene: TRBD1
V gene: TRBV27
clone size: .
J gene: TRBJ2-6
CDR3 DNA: TGTGCCAGCAGTTTCCGCTCGACAGGGTACTCGTCTGGGGCCAACGTCCTGACTTTC
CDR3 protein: CASSFRSTGYSSGANVLTF

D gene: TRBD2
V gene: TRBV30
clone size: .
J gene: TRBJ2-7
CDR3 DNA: TGTGCCTGGAGTGTACGTCGGAATAGCGGGAGGCACGAGCAGTACTTC
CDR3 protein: CAWSVRRNSGRHEQYF

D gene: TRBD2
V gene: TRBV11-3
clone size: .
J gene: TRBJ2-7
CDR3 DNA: TGTGCCAGCAGCTTCGGCGGGAGCCGATACGAGCAGTACTTC
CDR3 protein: CASSFGGSRYEQYF

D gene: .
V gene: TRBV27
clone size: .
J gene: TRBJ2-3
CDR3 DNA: TGTGCCAGCAAAGGACGCGGGGACTCAACCACAGATACGCAGTATTTT
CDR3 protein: CASKGRGDSTTDTQYF

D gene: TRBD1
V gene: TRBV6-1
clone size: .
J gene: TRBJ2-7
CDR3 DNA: TGTGCCAGCAGTGAAACAGGGGGAGACGAGCAGTACTTC
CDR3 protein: CASSETGGDEQYF

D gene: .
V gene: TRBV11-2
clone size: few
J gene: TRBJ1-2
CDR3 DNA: TGTGCCAGCAGCTTACATGCCCCCGGGCGCCCGGGCTATGGCTACACCTTC
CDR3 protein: CASSLHAPGRPGYGYTF

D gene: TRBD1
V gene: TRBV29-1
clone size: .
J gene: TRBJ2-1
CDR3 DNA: TGCAGCGTTGATCCGATGACAGGGGGTCATGAGCAGTTCTTC
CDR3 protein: CSVDPMTGGHEQFF

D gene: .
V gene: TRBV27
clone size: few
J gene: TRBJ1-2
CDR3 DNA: TGTGCCAGCGCAAGTAGGGGGGCGCCCTATGGCTACACCTTC
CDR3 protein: CASASRGAPYGYTF

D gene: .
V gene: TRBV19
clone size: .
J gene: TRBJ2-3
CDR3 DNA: TGTGCCAGTAGTGGAGCGGGTAGGATTGCAGATACGCAGTATTTT
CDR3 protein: CASSGAGRIADTQYF

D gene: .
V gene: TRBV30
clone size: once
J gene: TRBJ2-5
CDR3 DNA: TGTGCCTGCACGCCTCAGAGCGGTAGCCAAGAGACCCAGTACTTC
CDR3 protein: CACTPQSGSQETQYF

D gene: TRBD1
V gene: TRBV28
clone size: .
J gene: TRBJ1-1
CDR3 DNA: TGTGCCAGCAGTACGAACAGGGGGCGGACTGAAGCTTTCTTT
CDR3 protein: CASSTNRGRTEAFF

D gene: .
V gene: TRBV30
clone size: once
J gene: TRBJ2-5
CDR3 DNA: TGTGCCTGGGAGGACCGATCCAGGTTGGAGACCCAGTACTTC
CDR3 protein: CAWEDRSRLETQYF

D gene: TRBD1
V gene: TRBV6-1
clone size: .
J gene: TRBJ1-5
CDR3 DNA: TGTGCCAGCGGTAGGACAGGGAATAGCAATCAGCCCCAGCATTTT
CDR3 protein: CASGRTGNSNQPQHF

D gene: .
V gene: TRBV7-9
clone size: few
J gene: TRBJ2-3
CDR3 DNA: TGTGCCAGCAGCTCCGGGACAGATACGCAGTATTTT
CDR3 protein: CASSSGTDTQYF

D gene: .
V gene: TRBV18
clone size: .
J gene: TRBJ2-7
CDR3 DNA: TGTGCCAGCTCATCGACCAACTCCTACGAGCAGTACTTC
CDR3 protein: CASSSTNSYEQYF

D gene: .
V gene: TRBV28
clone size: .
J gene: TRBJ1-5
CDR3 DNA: TGTGCCAGCAAACAGGTAATCTATCAGCCCCAGCATTTT
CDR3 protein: CASKQVIYQPQHF

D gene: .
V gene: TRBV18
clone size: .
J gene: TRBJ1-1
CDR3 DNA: TGTGCCAGCTCAGGCCAGGGGCACCTGAACACTGAAGCTTTCTTT
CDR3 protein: CASSGQGHLNTEAFF

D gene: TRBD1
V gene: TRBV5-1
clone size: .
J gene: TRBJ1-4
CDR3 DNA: TGCGCCAGCCGACAGCGGTCCGGACAGGGTGGTGAAAAACTGTTTTTT
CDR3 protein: CASRQRSGQGGEKLFF

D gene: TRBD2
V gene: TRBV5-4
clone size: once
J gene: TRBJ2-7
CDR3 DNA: TGTGCCAGCAGCTTGGGGGCGGGAGGGCCTAGAATCTCTCACGAGCAGTACTTC
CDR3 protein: CASSLGAGGPRISHEQYF

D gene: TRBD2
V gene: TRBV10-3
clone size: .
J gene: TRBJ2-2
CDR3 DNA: TGTGCCATCAGTGTTGAGGGGTCGGGACTAGGGGCCGGGGAGCTGTTTTTT
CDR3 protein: CAISVEGSGLGAGELFF

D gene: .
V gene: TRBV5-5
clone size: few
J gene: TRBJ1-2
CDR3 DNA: TGTGCCAGCAGCTTGACAGGGTTGGTCGATGGCTACACCTTC
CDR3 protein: CASSLTGLVDGYTF

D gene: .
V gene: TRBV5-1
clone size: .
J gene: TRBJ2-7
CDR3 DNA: TGCGCCAGCAGCGTTCCCGGGACTTACTCCTACGAGCAGTACTTC
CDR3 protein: CASSVPGTYSYEQYF

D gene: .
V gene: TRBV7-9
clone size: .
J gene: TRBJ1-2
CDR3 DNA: TGTGCCAGCAGCTTATTCCAGGGTAATGGCTACACCTTC
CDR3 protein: CASSLFQGNGYTF

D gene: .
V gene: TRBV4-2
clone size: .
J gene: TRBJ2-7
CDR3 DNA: TGTGCCAGCAGCCAAGATTGGGGGCTGTACGAGCAGTACTTC
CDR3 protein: CASSQDWGLYEQYF

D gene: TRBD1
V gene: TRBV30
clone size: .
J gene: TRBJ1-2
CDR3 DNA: TGTGCCCGGACTACAGGGGAAAGAAGTGGCTACACCTTC
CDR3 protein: CARTTGERSGYTF

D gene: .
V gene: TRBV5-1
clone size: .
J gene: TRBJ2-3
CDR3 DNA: TGCGCCAGCAGAAACAGGGGCCCGGGGGACACAGATACGCAGTATTTT
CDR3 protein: CASRNRGPGDTDTQYF